The source of this T cell receptor (beta chain) is a study of T cell repertoires in cytomegalovirus infection. Overall study context: A matching HLA type, together with CMV infection, was signaled by public TCR beta signatures. The study, taken as a whole, reports: HLA-C-restricted CMV-specific TCR beta clonotypes were dominant in the ex vivo response. The cumulative frequency of public TCR beta families identified carriers of CMV plus the relevant HLA.

TCRdb re-called the reads with MiXCR, one entry per CDR3 protein. The table includes about 680,000 distinct CDR3 sequences, roughly 26% detected once. Germline V gene sequence: CDR1 MDHEN, CDR2 SYDVKM. CDR3 length: 16 amino acids. As concerns this clonotype: Its cognate antigen is unknown. The junction does not match germline at one end; this may be a read error.

Sequenced: CD8+ T cells from PBMCs. V gene TRBV28 combines with J gene TRBJ1-5; a possible D gene is TRBD1 (5 bases). This clonotype was sampled from a human donor in good health (CMV status not recorded). Some clones in this sample may be carry-over from other donors' samples. The CDR3: CANSPGRGVLNQPQHF. CDR3 nucleotides: TGTGCCAACAGTCCCGGGAGAGGGGTCCTGAATCAGCCCCAGCATTTT.